The next 10 T cell receptor beta chains were all read from a single sample in a study of T-cell memory formation after mild COVID-19. MiXCR, applied by TCRdb to the 5' RACE reads, yields one record per CDR3 protein. The repertoire includes fewer than 400,000 distinct CDR3 sequences, about an eighth of them detected once, and about a fifth sits in the top ten. Sequenced: PBMCs or a T cell subset sorted from them (not recorded which). The receptor set was obtained from a man aged 18 to 30 who had mild COVID-19 (a few samples of this study predate the infection). Cell type and time point are not known.

This clonotype came up a few times. The V and J genes are TRBV7-9 and TRBJ2-7; D gene uncertain. This CDR3 is 14 amino acids long. From germline, CDR1 is SEHNR and CDR2 FQNEAQ (reference sequence). Trimming took off 2 bases at V and 4 bases at J, with 12 bases between the two ends. CDR3 sequence reads: CASSLMDVGYEQYF. CDR3 nucleotide sequence: TGTGCCAGCAGCTTAATGGACGTAGGATACGAGCAGTACTTC.

This clonotype showed up just a few times. In DNA form, the CDR3 reads TGCGCCAGCAGCGAGAAAGACTCCCTGGATACGCAGTATTTT. Residues: CASSEKDSLDTQYF. The gene calls are TRBV5-1 and TRBJ2-3; D is unresolved. Looked up from germline, CDR1 is SGHRS and CDR2 is YFSETQ. The CDR3 runs to 14 residues. The germline V and J ends were trimmed by 4 bases and 6 bases, with 15 bases remaining between them.

This clonotype was found many times. The chain recombines TRBV5-1 with TRBJ2-1; TRBD2 aligns across 10 bases. CDR1 is SGHRS and CDR2 is YFSETQ in the germline V gene. V lost 4 bases to trimming and J lost 6 bases; unmatched junction nucleotides: 4. CDR3 size: 14 residues. The CDR3 reads CASSTRLAGNEQFF. The CDR3 coding sequence is TGCGCCAGCAGCACCCGACTAGCGGGCAATGAGCAGTTCTTC.

This clonotype has only a few counts. This chain connects TRBV6-1 to TRBJ1-1; maybe TRBD1 (5 bases). Trimming removed 5 bases at V and 3 bases at J, with 16 bases between. The V gene's germline CDR1 is MNHNS and CDR2 SASEGT. This CDR3 spans 15 amino acids. The CDR3 bases are TGTGCCAGCAGTCCAAGGCTGGGGCCGGACACTGAAGCTTTCTTT. This gives the protein CASSPRLGPDTEAFF.

This clonotype has ten or more counts. As DNA, the CDR3 is TGTGCCAGCAGTTACTCCGGGGGCCCGAACTATGGCTACACCTTC. Translating it yields CASSYSGGPNYGYTF. The V call is TRBV6-5, the J call TRBJ1-2; D might be TRBD1 (6 bases). V was shortened by 0 bases and J by 2 bases, with 10 bases between the two germline ends. The CDR3 spans 15 residues. CDR1 is MNHEY and CDR2 is SVGAGI in the germline V gene.

This clonotype was found many times. The V and J genes are TRBV5-4 and TRBJ2-3; 8 positions match TRBD2. CDR3 length: 16 amino acids. Germline lookup yields CDR1 SGHNT and CDR2 YYREEE (reference sequence). V was clipped by 2 bases and J by 5 bases; unmatched bases: 10. This chain's CDR3 is CASSFWNGGAGDTQYF. The CDR3 DNA reads as TGTGCCAGCAGCTTCTGGAACGGGGGGGCTGGAGATACGCAGTATTTT.

This chain joins TRBV9 and TRBJ1-1, with 10 bases lining up with TRBD1. This CDR3 comprises 15 residues. V was clipped by 4 bases and J by 6 bases; unmatched bases: 9. Germline-derived CDR1 and CDR2 are SGDLS and YYNGEE. The CDR3: CASSPIWTGGPEAFF. CDR3 in DNA: TGTGCCAGCAGCCCGATATGGACAGGGGGTCCTGAAGCTTTCTTT.

This chain links TRBV7-9 with TRBJ2-1; D possibly corresponds to TRBD2 (5 bases). V lost 5 bases to trimming and J lost 12 bases, with 11 bases between them. CDR1 and CDR2 (germline): SEHNR, FQNEAQ (reference sequence). The CDR3 extends over 11 amino acids. The CDR3 spells CASSTIAGQFF. The DNA for the CDR3 is TGTGCCAGCAGCACAATTGCGGGGCAGTTCTTC. Together with reference TRBV7-9 and TRBJ2-1, the CDR3 gives the full variable domain: DTGVSQNPRHKITKRGQNVTFRCDPISEHNRLYWYRQTLGQGPEFLTYFQNEAQLEKSRLLSDRFSAERPKGSFSTLEIQRTEQGDSAMYLCASSTIAGQFFGPGTRLTVL.

This clonotype has at least ten counts. The V and J genes are TRBV12-3 or TRBV12-4 and TRBJ1-1; no clear D. Trimming removed 5 bases from V and 5 bases from J, with 6 bases in between. The CDR3 runs to 11 residues. The CDR3 bases are TGTGCCAGCAGTGGGGTTACTGAAGCTTTCTTT. It codes for CASSGVTEAFF.

V gene TRBV3-1 combines with J gene TRBJ2-7; D unclear. Between the trimmed V and J ends, which lost 0 bases and 4 bases, there was a span of 4 bases. This CDR3 has 12 residues. Germline CDR1 reads LGHDT; CDR2 reads YNNKEL (reference sequence). The CDR3 region is CASSQDRYEQYF. In DNA form, the CDR3 reads TGTGCCAGCAGCCAAGACCGGTACGAGCAGTACTTC.